The rows below give T cell receptor beta chains drawn from one sample of a study of CD8 T cells in ankylosing spondylitis. TCRdb reprocessed the 5' RACE reads with MiXCR, giving one entry per CDR3 protein. The sample holds some 240,000 distinct CDR3 sequences; more than 20% are singletons and the top ten take approximately 0.61%. Sequencing input: blood, either unsorted or a sorted T cell fraction (not recorded which). These receptors were taken from a male donor with ankylosing spondylitis or in good health (not recorded which). Both conserved end residues are trimmed from each CDR3.

j_gene	v_gene	CDR3aa
TRBJ2-3	TRBV7-2	ASSLDGLEVDTQY
TRBJ2-1	TRBV6-1	ASNHEGTGFADEQF
TRBJ2-2	TRBV20-1	SARVDTGELF
TRBJ1-1	TRBV13	ASSKWGTEAF
TRBJ2-7	TRBV2	ASSRTVREQY
TRBJ2-7	TRBV20-1	SARGGHRYEQY
TRBJ2-7	TRBV20-1	SAEGTGSSYEQY
TRBJ2-3	TRBV5-6	ASSRTGDSDTQY
TRBJ2-7	TRBV20-1	SARGPHGLYEQY
TRBJ1-5	TRBV20-1	SARDLAGSQPQH
TRBJ2-7	TRBV2	ASSVNRGSYEQY
TRBJ1-1	TRBV5-1	ASSPGNPSTEAF
TRBJ2-7	TRBV13	ASSQTGREQY
TRBJ2-6	TRBV12-3/TRBV12-4	ASGPLAGRSGANVLT
TRBJ2-7	TRBV29-1	SVEDRGGGNEQY
TRBJ2-2	TRBV6-1	ASLPTRRTGELF
TRBJ2-3	TRBV5-5	ASSAASGGASGTQY
TRBJ2-4	TRBV6-5	ASSYRGPPVDIQY
TRBJ2-1	TRBV7-9	ASSRPGTGQGEQF
TRBJ2-1	TRBV5-1	ASSFEGGGEQF
TRBJ2-5	TRBV12-5	ASVCPQGARETQY
TRBJ1-2	TRBV20-1	SASAQGYYGYT
TRBJ2-1	TRBV3-1	ASSLAGGDNEQF